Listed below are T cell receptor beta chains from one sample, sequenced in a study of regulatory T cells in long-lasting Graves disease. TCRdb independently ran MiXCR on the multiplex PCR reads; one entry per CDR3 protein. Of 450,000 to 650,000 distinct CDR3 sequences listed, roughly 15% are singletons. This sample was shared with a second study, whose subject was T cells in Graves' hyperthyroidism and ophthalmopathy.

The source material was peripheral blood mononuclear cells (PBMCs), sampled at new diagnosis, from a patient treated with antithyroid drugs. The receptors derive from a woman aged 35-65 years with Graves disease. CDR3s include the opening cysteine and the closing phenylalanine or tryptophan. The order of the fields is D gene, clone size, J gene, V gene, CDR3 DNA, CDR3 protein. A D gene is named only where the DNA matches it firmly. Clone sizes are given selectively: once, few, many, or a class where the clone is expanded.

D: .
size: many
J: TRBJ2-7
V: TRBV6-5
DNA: TGTGCCAGCAGTTACGTGGGGGTAGGGCCCTCCTACGAGCAGTACTTC
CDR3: CASSYVGVGPSYEQYF

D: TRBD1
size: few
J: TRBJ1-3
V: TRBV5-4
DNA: TGTGCCAGCAGCCGGGACAGAGCCTCTGGAAACACCATATATTTT
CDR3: CASSRDRASGNTIYF

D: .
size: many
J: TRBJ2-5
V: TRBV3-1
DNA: TGTGCCAGCAGCCAAGTCTGGGAGACCCAGTACTTC
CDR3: CASSQVWETQYF

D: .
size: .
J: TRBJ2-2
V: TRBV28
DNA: TGTGCCAGCAGCCGGAACACCGGGGTGCTGTTTTTT
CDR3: CASSRNTGVLFF

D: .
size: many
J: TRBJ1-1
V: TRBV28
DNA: TGTGCCAGCAGCATTAATCTAGAGTCTGAAGCTTTCTTT
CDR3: CASSINLESEAFF

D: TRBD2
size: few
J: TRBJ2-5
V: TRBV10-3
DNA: TGTGCCGCGGGCCGGGACTACGGCGAGACCCAGTACTTC
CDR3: CAAGRDYGETQYF

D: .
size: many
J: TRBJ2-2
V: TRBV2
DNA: TGTGCCAGCAGTGGCCGTGGCGGGGCGGGCATAAGCGGGGAGCTGTTTTTT
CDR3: CASSGRGGAGISGELFF

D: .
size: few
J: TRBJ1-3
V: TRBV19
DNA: TGTGCCAGTAGTATAGATTGGCCAAACACTGGAAACACCATATATTTT
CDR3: CASSIDWPNTGNTIYF

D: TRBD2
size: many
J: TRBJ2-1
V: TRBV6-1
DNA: TGTGCCAGCAGTCAACTAGCGGGGGTATACAATGAGCAGTTCTTC
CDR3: CASSQLAGVYNEQFF

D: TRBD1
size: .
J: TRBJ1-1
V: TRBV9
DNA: TGTGCCAGCAGCAGGGGGCCTAAAGACACTGAAGCTTTCTTT
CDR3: CASSRGPKDTEAFF

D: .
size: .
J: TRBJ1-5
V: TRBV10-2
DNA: TGCGCCAGCAGTCACGCCTGGGGGGGTAACAATCAGCCCCAGCATTTT
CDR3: CASSHAWGGNNQPQHF

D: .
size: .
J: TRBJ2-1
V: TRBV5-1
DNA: TGCGCCAGCAGCTTGGACAATGACCAGTTCTTC
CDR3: CASSLDNDQFF

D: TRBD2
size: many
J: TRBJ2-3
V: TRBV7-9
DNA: TGCGCCAGCAGCCGGGGGGTTAGCACAGATACGCAGTATTTT
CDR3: CASSRGVSTDTQYF

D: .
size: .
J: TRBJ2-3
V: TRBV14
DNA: TGTGCCAGCAGTCTTAGTTTAGGGGAAGCAGATACGCAGTATTTT
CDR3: CASSLSLGEADTQYF

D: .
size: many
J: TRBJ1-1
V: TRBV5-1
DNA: TGTGCCAGCAGCTTAGTTTCGAACACTGAAGCTTTCTTT
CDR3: CASSLVSNTEAFF

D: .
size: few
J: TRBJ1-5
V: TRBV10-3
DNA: TGTGCCATCAGTGAGTCGCGGGGGACGGATCAGCCCCAGCATTTT
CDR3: CAISESRGTDQPQHF

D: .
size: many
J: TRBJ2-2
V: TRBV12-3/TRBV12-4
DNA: TGTGCCGCCTCCCTCCCGGGACTCGCCAACACCGGGGAGCTGTTTTTT
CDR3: CAASLPGLANTGELFF

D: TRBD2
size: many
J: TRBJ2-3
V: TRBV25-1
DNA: TGTGCCAGCAGTGAATATGGAGCGGGGGCCACAGATACGCAGTATTTT
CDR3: CASSEYGAGATDTQYF

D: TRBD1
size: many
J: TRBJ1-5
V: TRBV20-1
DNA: TGCAGTGCTAGTGGGACAGACGATCCTGGTCAGCCCCAGCATTTT
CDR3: CSASGTDDPGQPQHF